Detailed here is one TCR beta chain. Antigen specificity is unknown. Separate from the approximately 720-subject first cohort was the roughly 130-subject validation cohort, to which the donors belonged. This entry belongs to a study of cytomegalovirus exposure and HLA in healthy donors. Regarding the study as a whole: According to a later analysis, TCR clusters from the first cohort tended to co-occur in the approximately 120 validation repertoires. Three CMV-associated chains were confirmed in vitro to be specific for CMV antigens.

Clones were read by immunoSEQ multiplex PCR, and TCRdb kept only the in-frame ones, dropping some. The sample carries more than 110,000 clones, around four fifths recorded once. This CDR3 has 12 amino acids. Germline lookup yields CDR1 MNHEY and CDR2 SVGAGI. The V and J ends lost 10 bases and 2 bases respectively, with 11 bases between them. The TCR was taken from a woman under 40 in good health and CMV-seronegative. The chain recombines TRBV6-5 with TRBJ2-5; TRBD1 might be the D (6 bases). Sequencing input: PBMCs. For the CDR3, the DNA is TGTGCCACCCAAGGACAGCAAGAGACCCAGTACTTC. Translating gives CATQGQQETQYF.